This TCR beta chain derives from a study of T cells in Graves' hyperthyroidism and ophthalmopathy. Study results and limitations: Blood shared most expanded thyroid clonotypes above 0.001.

This clonotype showed up just a few times. The target antigen is unknown. From RNA transcripts, TCR beta CDR3 regions were amplified. Carried out on the TCR CDR3, a first-round RT-PCR used the HTBI primer set. TCRdb processed the multiplex PCR reads anew with MiXCR; each CDR3 protein has one entry. The sample yields under 550,000 distinct CDR3 sequences, 15% to 20% seen once. The study included ophthalmopathy patients with Clinical Activity Score at least 3, NOSPECS grade at least 4 and duration under 3 months. Uncontrolled infection, other autoimmune disease, pregnancy or lactation excluded patients. The PBMCs studied were ones that came from roughly 11 ml fresh peripheral blood. The CDR3 spans 16 residues. The V end was cut by 0 bases, the J end by 0 bases, with 13 bases between. The germline CDR1 and CDR2 sequences are SGHRS and YFSETQ.

Sequenced: blood. The sequence was obtained from a man aged 40-50 years with Graves' ophthalmopathy. V is TRBV5-1 and J is TRBJ2-7; a possible D gene is TRBD2 (5 bases). CDR3 amino acids: CASSLAPGVSSYEQYF. DNA of the CDR3: TGCGCCAGCAGCTTGGCCCCCGGGGTAAGCTCCTACGAGCAGTACTTC.